A selection of T cell receptor beta chains follows, all from one sample in a study of blood T cell repertoires in COVID-19. The protocol was immunoSEQ multiplex PCR, while the TCRdb copy is restricted to in-frame clones and leaves out a portion. Of 70,000 or so clones listed, 85% to 90% are singletons. Sequenced: peripheral blood. These receptors all stem from a man aged 60-69 years with acute or convalescent COVID-19. The CDR3 runs from the conserved cysteine through the conserved F or W. A D gene is named only where the DNA matches it firmly. Clone sizes are given selectively: once, few, many, or a class where the clone is expanded.

V,size,D,J,DNA,CDR3
TRBV5-1,.,.,TRBJ2-3,TGCGCCAGCAGCTTGGAGGGGCAGGGCAGCGCAGATACGCAGTATTTT,CASSLEGQGSADTQYF
TRBV6-5,.,TRBD2,TRBJ2-1,TGTGCCAGCAGTTGGGGGACTAGCTTTGAGTTCTTC,CASSWGTSFEFF
TRBV27,.,.,TRBJ2-7,TGTGCCAGCAGTTTACGAGGGATCGGCTACGAGCAGTACTTC,CASSLRGIGYEQYF
TRBV5-1,few,TRBD2,TRBJ2-3,TGCGCCAGCAGCTTGGGGGAGGGCCGCACAGATACGCAGTATTTT,CASSLGEGRTDTQYF
TRBV15,.,TRBD2,TRBJ2-2,TGTGCCACCAGCAGAGATCGGCTAGCGGGAGTAAACACCGGGGAGCTGTTTTTT,CATSRDRLAGVNTGELFF
TRBV20-1,.,TRBD2,TRBJ2-3,TGCAGTGCTAGTCTGGCTAGCGGGAGCACAGATACGCAGTATTTT,CSASLASGSTDTQYF
TRBV2,.,TRBD2,TRBJ2-1,TGTGCCAGCAGACAAACTAGCGGGAGGGTTAATGAGCAGTTCTTC,CASRQTSGRVNEQFF
TRBV29-1,.,TRBD1,TRBJ1-2,TGCAGCGTTGAGGAAACAGGGGGTGGAGGCTACACCTTC,CSVEETGGGGYTF
TRBV7-9,.,TRBD1,TRBJ1-2,TGTGCCAGCAGCTTAGCGGGACAGGGGTATGGCTACACCTTC,CASSLAGQGYGYTF
TRBV27,.,TRBD1,TRBJ1-2,TGTGCCAGCAGTTTTGGGCAGGGGGCGGGCTACACCTTC,CASSFGQGAGYTF
TRBV5-6,.,.,TRBJ1-6,TGTGCCAGCAGCTCATTGGAGGAGAGCTCCTATAATTCACCCCTCCACTTT,CASSSLEESSYNSPLHF
TRBV7-3,.,.,TRBJ2-3,TGTGCCAGCAGCCCCGTGGGGCCAGATACGCAGTATTTT,CASSPVGPDTQYF
TRBV18,.,TRBD1,TRBJ2-1,TGTGCCAGCTCACCACTCTCCGGGACAGGATACAAGGATGAGCAGTTCTTC,CASSPLSGTGYKDEQFF
TRBV12-3/TRBV12-4,.,.,TRBJ2-1,TGTGCCAGCAGTTTTAGCCTACGCAATGAGCAGTTCTTC,CASSFSLRNEQFF
TRBV2,.,TRBD1,TRBJ2-7,TGTGCCAGCAGTTGGACAGGGGGAGACTACGAGCAGTACTTC,CASSWTGGDYEQYF
TRBV4-1,.,TRBD2,TRBJ2-1,TGCGCCAGCAGCCAAGAGCGGTGGGGGGGCTCCTACAATGAGCAGTTCTTC,CASSQERWGGSYNEQFF
TRBV7-8,.,.,TRBJ2-2,TGTGCCAGCAGCTCTTTGGGAGGCGCCGGGGAGCTGTTTTTT,CASSSLGGAGELFF
TRBV6-5,.,.,TRBJ2-2,TGTGCCAGCAGTTATTCCACCGCGGCAACCACCGGGGAGCTGTTTTTT,CASSYSTAATTGELFF
TRBV19,.,.,TRBJ2-2,TGTGCCAGTAGTATAGGAAGGGGTTATCCCTTTAAGGACACCGGGGAGCTGTTTTTT,CASSIGRGYPFKDTGELFF
TRBV5-1,.,.,TRBJ2-6,TGCGCCAGCAGTGGGACACCCGTCTCTGGGGCCAACGTCCTGACTTTC,CASSGTPVSGANVLTF
TRBV7-2,.,TRBD2,TRBJ2-1,TGTGCCAGCAAACTAGCGGGAGGGCCCATTGAGCAGTTCTTC,CASKLAGGPIEQFF
TRBV7-3,.,TRBD1,TRBJ1-1,TGTGCCAGCAGCTTATCCCAGGGGGCTGAAGCTTTCTTT,CASSLSQGAEAFF
TRBV2,.,TRBD2,TRBJ2-7,TGTGCCAGCAGTGAAGAGATGCTAGCGGGAGGGTTATTCTACGAGCAGTACTTC,CASSEEMLAGGLFYEQYF
TRBV7-3,few,TRBD2,TRBJ2-1,TGTGCCAGCAGCAGCCGTAGCGGGGGAACCGACAATGAGCAGTTCTTC,CASSSRSGGTDNEQFF
TRBV5-6,.,TRBD1,TRBJ2-1,TGTGCCAGCAGCTTGGGGACAGGTAACAATGAGCAGTTCTTC,CASSLGTGNNEQFF
TRBV29-1,.,TRBD2,TRBJ2-4,TGCAGCGTTGCGACTAGCGGGACCAAAAACATTCAGTACTTC,CSVATSGTKNIQYF
TRBV25-1,.,.,TRBJ2-5,TGTGCCAGCAGTGGGGGCGGAGTAGGTCAAGAGACCCAGTACTTC,CASSGGGVGQETQYF
TRBV19,once,TRBD2,TRBJ2-7,TGTGCCAGTACCTTAGCGGGTAACTCCTACGAGCAGTACTTC,CASTLAGNSYEQYF
TRBV9,.,.,TRBJ1-1,TGTGCCAGCAGCGTAAAGCATATGAACACTGAAGCTTTCTTT,CASSVKHMNTEAFF
TRBV24-1,.,TRBD1,TRBJ1-1,TGTGCCACCACCGGGACAGGGAACACTGAAGCTTTCTTT,CATTGTGNTEAFF
TRBV18,.,.,TRBJ2-5,TGTGCCAGCTCACCACCATCCTTAGAGACCCAGTACTTC,CASSPPSLETQYF
TRBV27,.,.,TRBJ1-6,TGTGCCAGCAGTTTTTTTAATAATTCACCCCTCCACTTT,CASSFFNNSPLHF
TRBV5-6,.,TRBD2,TRBJ2-7,TGTGCCAGCACGAGCGGGGGGGCCTACGAGCAGTACTTC,CASTSGGAYEQYF
TRBV19,.,.,TRBJ2-1,TGTGCCAGTAGTATCTTCCGGGAAACCTACAATGAGCAGTTCTTC,CASSIFRETYNEQFF
TRBV19,once,.,TRBJ1-2,TGTGCCAGTACCCCTAACGGGAAGGATGGCTACACCTTC,CASTPNGKDGYTF